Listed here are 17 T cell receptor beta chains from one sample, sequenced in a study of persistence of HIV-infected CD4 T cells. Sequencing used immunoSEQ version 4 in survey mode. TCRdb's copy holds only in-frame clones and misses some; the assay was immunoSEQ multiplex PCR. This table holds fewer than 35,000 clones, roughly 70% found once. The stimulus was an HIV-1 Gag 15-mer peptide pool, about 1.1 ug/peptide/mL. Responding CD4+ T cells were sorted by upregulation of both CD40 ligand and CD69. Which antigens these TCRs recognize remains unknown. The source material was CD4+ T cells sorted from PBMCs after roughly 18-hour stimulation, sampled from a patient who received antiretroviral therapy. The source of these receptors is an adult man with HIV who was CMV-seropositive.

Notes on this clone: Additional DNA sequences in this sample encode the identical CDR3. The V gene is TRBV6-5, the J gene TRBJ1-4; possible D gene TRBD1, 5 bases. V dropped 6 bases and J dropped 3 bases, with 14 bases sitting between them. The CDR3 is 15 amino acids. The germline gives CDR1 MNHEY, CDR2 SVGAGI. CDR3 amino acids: CASRSQGAPNEKLFF. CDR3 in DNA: TGTGCCAGCAGATCGCAGGGAGCCCCTAATGAAAAACTGTTTTTT.

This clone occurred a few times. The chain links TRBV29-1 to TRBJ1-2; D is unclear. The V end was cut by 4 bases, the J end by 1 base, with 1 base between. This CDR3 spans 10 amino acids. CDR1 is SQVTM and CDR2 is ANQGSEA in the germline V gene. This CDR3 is CSVGNYGYTF. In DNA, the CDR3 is TGCAGCGTTGGTAACTATGGCTACACCTTC.

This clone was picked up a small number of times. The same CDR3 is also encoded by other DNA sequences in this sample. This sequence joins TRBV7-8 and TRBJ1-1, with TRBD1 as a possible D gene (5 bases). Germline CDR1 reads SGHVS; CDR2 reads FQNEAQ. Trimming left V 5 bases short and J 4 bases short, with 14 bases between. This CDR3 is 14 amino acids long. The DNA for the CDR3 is TGTGCCAGCAGCCTGGACACCTGGGGCACTGAAGCTTTCTTT. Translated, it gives CASSLDTWGTEAFF.

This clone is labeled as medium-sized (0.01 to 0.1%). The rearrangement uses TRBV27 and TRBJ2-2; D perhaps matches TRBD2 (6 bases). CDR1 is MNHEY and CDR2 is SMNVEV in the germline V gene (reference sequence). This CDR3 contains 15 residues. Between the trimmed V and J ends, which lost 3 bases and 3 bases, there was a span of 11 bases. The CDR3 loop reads CASSLRSGDTGELFF. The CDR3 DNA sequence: TGTGCCAGCAGTTTGAGGTCGGGGGACACCGGGGAGCTGTTTTTT.

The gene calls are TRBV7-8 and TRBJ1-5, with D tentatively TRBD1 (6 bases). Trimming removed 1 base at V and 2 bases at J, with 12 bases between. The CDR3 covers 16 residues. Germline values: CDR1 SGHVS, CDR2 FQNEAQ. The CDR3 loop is CASSLEGRQGNQPQHF. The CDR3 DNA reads TGTGCCAGCAGCTTAGAAGGCCGACAGGGCAATCAGCCCCAGCATTTT.

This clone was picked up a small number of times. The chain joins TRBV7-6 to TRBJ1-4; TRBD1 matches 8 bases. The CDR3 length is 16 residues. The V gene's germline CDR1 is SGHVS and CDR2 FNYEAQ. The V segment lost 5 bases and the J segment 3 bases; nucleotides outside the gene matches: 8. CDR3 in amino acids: CASSPGQGAANEKLFF. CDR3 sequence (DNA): TGTGCCAGCAGCCCTGGACAGGGAGCAGCTAATGAAAAACTGTTTTTT.

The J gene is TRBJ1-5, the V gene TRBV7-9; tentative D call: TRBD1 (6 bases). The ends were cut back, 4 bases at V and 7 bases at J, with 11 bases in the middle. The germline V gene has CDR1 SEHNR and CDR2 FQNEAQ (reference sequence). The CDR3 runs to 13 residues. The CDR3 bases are TGTGCCAGCAGCTCCGGGACACAGCAGCCCCAGCATTTT. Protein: CASSSGTQQPQHF.

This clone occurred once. CDR3 sequence (DNA): TGTGCCAGCAGCTTAAACGGGGGGGCAAGCGGTTTTGAGACCCAGTACTTC. It codes for CASSLNGGASGFETQYF. The rearrangement uses TRBV7-9 and TRBJ2-5; 8 nucleotides align to TRBD2. CDR1 is SEHNR and CDR2 is FQNEAQ in the germline V gene (reference sequence). The V segment lost 2 bases and the J segment 5 bases; nucleotides outside the gene matches: 13. There are 17 residues in the CDR3. Complete variable domain (other parts from reference TRBV7-9 and TRBJ2-5): DTGVSQNPRHKITKRGQNVTFRCDPISEHNRLYWYRQTLGQGPEFLTYFQNEAQLEKSRLLSDRFSAERPKGSFSTLEIQRTEQGDSAMYLCASSLNGGASGFETQYFGPGTRLLVL.

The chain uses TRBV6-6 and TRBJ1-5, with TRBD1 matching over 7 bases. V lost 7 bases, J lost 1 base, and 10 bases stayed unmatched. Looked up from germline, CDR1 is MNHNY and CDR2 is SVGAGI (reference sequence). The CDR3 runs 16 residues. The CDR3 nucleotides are TGTGCCAGCATCGCCAGGGGGGGAGACAGCAATCAGCCCCAGCATTTT. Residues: CASIARGGDSNQPQHF.

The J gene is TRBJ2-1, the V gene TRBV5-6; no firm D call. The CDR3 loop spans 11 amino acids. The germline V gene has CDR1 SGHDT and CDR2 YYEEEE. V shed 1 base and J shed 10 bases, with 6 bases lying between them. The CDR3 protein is CASSLQQEQFF. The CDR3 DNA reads TGTGCCAGCAGCTTGCAACAGGAGCAGTTCTTC.

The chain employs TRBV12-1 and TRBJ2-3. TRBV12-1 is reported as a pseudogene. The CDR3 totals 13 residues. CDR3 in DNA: TGTGCCAGCCTTCCGGGCCGCACAGATACGCAGTATTTT. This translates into CASLPGRTDTQYF.

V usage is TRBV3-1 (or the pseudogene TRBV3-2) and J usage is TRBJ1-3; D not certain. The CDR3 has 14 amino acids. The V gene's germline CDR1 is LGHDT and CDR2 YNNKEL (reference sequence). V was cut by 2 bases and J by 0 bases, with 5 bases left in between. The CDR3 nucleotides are TGTGCCAGCAGCCAAACAGCCTCTGGAAACACCATATATTTT. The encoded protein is CASSQTASGNTIYF.

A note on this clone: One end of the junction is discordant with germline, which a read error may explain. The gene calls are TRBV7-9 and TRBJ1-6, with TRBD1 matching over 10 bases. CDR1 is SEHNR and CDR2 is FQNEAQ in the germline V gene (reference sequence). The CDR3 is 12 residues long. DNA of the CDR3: TGTGCCAGCAGCTTCGGACAGGGGGACATAAGGTTC. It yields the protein CASSFGQGDIRF.

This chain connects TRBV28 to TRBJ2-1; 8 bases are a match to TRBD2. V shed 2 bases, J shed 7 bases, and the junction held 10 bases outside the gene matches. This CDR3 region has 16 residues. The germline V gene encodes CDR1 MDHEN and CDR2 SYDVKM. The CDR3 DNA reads TGTGCCAGCAGTTTAATCTTTAGCGGGGCGCGGAATGAGCAGTTCTTC. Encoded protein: CASSLIFSGARNEQFF.

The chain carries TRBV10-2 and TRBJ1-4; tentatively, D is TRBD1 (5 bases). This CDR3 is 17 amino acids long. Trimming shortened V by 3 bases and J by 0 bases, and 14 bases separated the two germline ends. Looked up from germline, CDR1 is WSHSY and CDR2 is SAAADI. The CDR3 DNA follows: TGCGCCAGCAGTGAACGGGACCGATATTCAACTAATGAAAAACTGTTTTTT. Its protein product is CASSERDRYSTNEKLFF.

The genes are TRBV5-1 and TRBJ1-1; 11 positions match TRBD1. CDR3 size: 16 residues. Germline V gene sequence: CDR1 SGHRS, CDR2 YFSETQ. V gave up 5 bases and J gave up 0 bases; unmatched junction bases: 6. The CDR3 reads CASRVGQGAVNTEAFF. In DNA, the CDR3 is TGCGCCAGCAGGGTTGGACAGGGGGCGGTGAACACTGAAGCTTTCTTT.

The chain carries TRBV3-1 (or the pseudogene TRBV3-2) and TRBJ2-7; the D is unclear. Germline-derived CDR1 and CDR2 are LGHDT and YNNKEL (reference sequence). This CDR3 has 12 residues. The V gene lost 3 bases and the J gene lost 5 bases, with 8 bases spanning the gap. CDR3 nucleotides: TGTGCCAGCAGCCAGAGAGGTAACGAGCAGTACTTC. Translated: CASSQRGNEQYF.